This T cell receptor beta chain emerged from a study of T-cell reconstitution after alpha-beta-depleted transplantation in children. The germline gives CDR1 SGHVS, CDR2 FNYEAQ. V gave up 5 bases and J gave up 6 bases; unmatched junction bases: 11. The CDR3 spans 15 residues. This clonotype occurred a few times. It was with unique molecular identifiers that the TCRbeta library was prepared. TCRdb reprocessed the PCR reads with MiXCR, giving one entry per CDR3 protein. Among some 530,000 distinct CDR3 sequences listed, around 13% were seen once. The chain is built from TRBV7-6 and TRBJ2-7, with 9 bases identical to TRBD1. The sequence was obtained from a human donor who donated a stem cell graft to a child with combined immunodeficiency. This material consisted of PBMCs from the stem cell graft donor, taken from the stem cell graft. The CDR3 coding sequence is TGTGCCAGCAGCCCAGGGACAGGGAAAACAGTCGAGCAGTACTTC. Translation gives CASSPGTGKTVEQYF. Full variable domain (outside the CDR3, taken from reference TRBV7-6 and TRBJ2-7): GAGVSQSPRYKVTKRGQDVALRCDPISGHVSLYWYRQALGQGPEFLTYFNYEAQQDKSGLPNDRFSAERPEGSISTLTIQRTEQRDSAMYRCASSPGTGKTVEQYFGPGTRLTVT.